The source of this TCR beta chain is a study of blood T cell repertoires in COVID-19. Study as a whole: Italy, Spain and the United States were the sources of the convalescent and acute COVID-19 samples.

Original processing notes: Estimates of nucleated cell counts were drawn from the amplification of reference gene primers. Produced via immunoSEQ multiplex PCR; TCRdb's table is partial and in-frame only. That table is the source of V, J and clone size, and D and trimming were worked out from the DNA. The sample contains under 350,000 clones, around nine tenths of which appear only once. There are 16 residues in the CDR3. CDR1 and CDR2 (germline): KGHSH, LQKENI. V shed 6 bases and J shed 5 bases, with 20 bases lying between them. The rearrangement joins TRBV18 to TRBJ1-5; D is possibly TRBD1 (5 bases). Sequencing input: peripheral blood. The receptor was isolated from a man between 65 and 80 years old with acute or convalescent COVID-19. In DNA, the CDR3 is TGTGCCAGCTCCCCAGGGCGGGGTGGCCGGGATCAGCCCCAGCATTTT. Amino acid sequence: CASSPGRGGRDQPQHF. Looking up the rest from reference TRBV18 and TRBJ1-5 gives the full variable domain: NAGVMQNPRHLVRRRGQEARLRCSPMKGHSHVYWYRQLPEEGLKFMVYLQKENIIDESGMPKERFSAEFPKEGPSILRIQQVVRGDSAAYFCASSPGRGGRDQPQHFGDGTRLSIL.